Given below is one TCR beta chain in context. From germline, CDR1 is SGHRS and CDR2 YFSETQ. The CDR3 consists of 14 residues. J lost 3 bases, V lost 3 bases, and 4 bases had no gene match. As handled by the study authors: Amplification from reference gene primers served as the basis for estimated nucleated cell counts. The repertoire was sequenced with immunoSEQ multiplex PCR; TCRdb's copy has only in-frame clones and lacks some. Clonal size and the V and J genes are those of that table, whereas D and trimming came from the DNA. The repertoire holds over 150,000 clones, about 85% seen once, with about 6.9% in the top ten. This entry comes from a study of blood T cell repertoires in COVID-19. Study-wide context: T cells, B-cell-depleted T cells, or PBMCs supplied cDNA or gDNA.

Patients in Seattle were enrolled during active infection, then followed longitudinally. The TCR comes from a man aged 80 or over with COVID-19, enrolled during active disease. Sequencing was carried out using peripheral blood. V and J are TRBV5-1 and TRBJ1-1, with 8 positions matching TRBD1. CDR3 region: CASSYDRGDTEAFF. CDR3 nucleotide sequence: TGCGCCAGCAGCTATGACAGGGGTGACACTGAAGCTTTCTTT.